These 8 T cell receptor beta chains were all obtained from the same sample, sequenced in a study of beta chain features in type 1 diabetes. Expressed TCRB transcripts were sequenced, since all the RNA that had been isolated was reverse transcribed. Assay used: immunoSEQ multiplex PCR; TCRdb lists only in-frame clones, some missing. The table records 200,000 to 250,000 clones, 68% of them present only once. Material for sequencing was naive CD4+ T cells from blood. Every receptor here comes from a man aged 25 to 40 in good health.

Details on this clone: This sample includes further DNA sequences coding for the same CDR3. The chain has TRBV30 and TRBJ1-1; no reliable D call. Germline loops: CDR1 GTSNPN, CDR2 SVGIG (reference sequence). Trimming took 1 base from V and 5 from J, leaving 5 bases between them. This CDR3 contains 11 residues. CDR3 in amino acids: CAWSAWTEAFF. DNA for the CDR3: TGTGCCTGGAGTGCTTGGACTGAAGCTTTCTTT.

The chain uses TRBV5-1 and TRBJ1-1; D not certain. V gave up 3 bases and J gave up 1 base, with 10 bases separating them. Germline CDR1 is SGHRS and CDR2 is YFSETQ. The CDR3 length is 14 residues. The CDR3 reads CASSSRVENTEAFF. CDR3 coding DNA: TGCGCCAGCAGCTCCCGAGTCGAGAACACTGAAGCTTTCTTT.

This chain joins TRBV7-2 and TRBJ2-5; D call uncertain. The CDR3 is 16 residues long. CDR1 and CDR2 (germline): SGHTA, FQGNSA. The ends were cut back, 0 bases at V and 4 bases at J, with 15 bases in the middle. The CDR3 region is CASSLAGGGTGETQYF. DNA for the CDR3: TGTGCCAGCAGCTTAGCGGGCGGCGGCACGGGAGAGACCCAGTACTTC.

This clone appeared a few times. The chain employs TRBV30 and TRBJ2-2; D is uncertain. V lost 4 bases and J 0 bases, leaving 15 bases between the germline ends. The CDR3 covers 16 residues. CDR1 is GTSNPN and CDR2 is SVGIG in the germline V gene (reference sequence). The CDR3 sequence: CAWNTARATNTGELFF. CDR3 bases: TGTGCCTGGAACACCGCCCGGGCTACGAACACCGGGGAGCTGTTTTTT.

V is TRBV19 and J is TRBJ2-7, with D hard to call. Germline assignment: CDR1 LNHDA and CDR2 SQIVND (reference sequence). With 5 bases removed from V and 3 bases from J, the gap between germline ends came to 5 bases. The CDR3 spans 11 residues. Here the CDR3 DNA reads TGTGCCAGTAGTGAGAACTACGAGCAGTACTTC. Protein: CASSENYEQYF.

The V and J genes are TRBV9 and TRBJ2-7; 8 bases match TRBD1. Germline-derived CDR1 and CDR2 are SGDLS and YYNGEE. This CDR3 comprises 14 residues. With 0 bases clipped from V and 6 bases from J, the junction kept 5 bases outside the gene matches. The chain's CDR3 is CASSVAARGPEQYF. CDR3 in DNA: TGTGCCAGCAGCGTAGCAGCCAGGGGGCCCGAGCAGTACTTC.

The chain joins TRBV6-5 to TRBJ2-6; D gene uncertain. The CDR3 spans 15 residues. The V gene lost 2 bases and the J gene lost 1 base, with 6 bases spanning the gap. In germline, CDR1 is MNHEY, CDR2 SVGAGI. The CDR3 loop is CASSYLRSGANVLTF. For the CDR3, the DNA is TGTGCCAGCAGTTACCTACGGTCTGGGGCCAACGTCCTGACTTTC.

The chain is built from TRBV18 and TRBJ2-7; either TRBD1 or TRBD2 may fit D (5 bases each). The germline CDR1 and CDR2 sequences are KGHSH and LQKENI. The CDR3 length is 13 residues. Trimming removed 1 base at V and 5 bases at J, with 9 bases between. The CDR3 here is CASSPRQGDEQYF. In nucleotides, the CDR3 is TGTGCCAGCTCACCACGGCAGGGAGACGAGCAGTACTTC. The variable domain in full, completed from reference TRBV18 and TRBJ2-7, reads NAGVMQNPRHLVRRRGQEARLRCSPMKGHSHVYWYRQLPEEGLKFMVYLQKENIIDESGMPKERFSAEFPKEGPSILRIQQVVRGDSAAYFCASSPRQGDEQYFGPGTRLTVT.